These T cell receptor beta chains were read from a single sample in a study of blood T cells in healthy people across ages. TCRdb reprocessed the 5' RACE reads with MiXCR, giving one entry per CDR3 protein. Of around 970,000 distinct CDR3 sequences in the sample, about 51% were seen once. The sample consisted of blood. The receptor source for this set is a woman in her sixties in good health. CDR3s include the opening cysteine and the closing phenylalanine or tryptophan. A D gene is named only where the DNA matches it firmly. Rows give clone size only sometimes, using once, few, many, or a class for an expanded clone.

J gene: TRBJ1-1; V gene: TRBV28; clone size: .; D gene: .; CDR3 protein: CASSSYNFLEAFF; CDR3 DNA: TGTGCCAGCAGTTCTTATAATTTCTTGGAAGCTTTCTTT
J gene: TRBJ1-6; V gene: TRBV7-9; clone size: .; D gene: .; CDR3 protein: CASSLVQMLNSPLHF; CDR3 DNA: TGTGCCAGCAGCTTAGTACAGATGCTTAATTCACCCCTCCACTTT
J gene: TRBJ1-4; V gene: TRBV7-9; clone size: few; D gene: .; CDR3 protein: CASSLAVGKLFF; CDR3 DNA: TGTGCCAGCAGCTTAGCGGTGGGAAAACTGTTTTTT
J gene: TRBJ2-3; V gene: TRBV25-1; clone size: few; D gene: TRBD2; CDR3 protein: CASSHPGTRVPDTQYF; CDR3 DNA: TGTGCCAGCAGTCACCCGGGGACTAGGGTCCCAGATACGCAGTATTTT
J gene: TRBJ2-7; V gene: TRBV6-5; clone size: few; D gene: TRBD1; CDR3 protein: CASSRGQGSDEQYF; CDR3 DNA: TGTGCCAGCAGTCGTGGACAGGGTTCAGACGAGCAGTACTTC
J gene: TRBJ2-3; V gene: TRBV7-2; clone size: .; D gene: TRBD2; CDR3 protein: CASSRRTSGDTQYF; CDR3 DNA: TGTGCCAGCAGCCGTCGGACTAGCGGAGATACGCAGTATTTT
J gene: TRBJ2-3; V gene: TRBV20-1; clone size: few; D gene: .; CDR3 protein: CSAPPTGVADTQYF; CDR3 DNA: TGCAGTGCTCCCCCTACGGGAGTGGCAGATACGCAGTATTTT
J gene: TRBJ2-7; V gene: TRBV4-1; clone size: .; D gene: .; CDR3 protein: CASSQEGTPAFYEQYF; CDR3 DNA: TGCGCCAGCAGCCAAGAAGGGACACCGGCCTTCTACGAGCAGTACTTC
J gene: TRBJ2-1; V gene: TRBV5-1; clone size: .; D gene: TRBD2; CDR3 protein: CASSLRPGSGYNEQFF; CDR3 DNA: TGCGCCAGCAGCTTGAGGCCGGGTAGCGGGTACAATGAGCAGTTCTTC
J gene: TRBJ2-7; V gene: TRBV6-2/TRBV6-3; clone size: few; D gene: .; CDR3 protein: CASSYPKWEEQYF; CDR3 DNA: TGTGCCAGCAGTTACCCCAAATGGGAGGAGCAGTACTTC
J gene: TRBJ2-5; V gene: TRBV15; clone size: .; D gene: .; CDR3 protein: CATSRHSETQYF; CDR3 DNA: TGTGCCACCAGTCGGCATTCTGAGACCCAGTACTTC
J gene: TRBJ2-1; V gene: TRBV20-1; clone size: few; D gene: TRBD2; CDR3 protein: CSARLGSGSLYEQFF; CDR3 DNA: TGCAGTGCTAGGCTAGGGAGCGGGAGCCTCTATGAGCAGTTCTTC
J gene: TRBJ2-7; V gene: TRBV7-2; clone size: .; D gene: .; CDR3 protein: CASSLAGQTYEQYF; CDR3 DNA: TGCGCCAGCAGCTTGGCCGGACAGACCTACGAGCAGTACTTC
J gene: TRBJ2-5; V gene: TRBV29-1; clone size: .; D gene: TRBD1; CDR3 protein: CSVAQGAGEQYF; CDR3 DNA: TGCAGCGTGGCACAGGGGGCGGGTGAGCAGTACTTC
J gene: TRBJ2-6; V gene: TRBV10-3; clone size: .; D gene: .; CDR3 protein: CAISWGSGANVLTF; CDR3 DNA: TGTGCCATCTCTTGGGGTAGTGGGGCCAACGTCCTGACTTTC
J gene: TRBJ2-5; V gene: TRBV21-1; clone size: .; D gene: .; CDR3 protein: CASSRSRAREQYF; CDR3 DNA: TGTGCCAGCAGCAGGTCGAGGGCGCGAGAGCAGTACTTC
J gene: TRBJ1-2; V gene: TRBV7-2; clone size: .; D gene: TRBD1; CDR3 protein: CASSLDQGAFGYTF; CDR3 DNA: TGTGCCAGCAGCTTAGACCAGGGGGCGTTTGGCTACACCTTC
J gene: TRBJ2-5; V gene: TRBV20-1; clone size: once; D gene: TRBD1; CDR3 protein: CSARETGGRETQYF; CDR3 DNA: TGCAGTGCTAGAGAGACAGGGGGTCGGGAGACCCAGTACTTC
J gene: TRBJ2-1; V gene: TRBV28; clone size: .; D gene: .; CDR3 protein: CASRDSGSYNEQFF; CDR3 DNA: TGTGCCAGCAGGGATAGCGGCTCCTACAATGAGCAGTTCTTC
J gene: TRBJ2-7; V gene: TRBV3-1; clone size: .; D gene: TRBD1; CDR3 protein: CASSQAQGGLREQYF; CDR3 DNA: TGTGCCAGCAGCCAAGCACAGGGGGGATTAAGAGAGCAGTACTTC
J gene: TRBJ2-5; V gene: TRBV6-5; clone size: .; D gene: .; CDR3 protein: CASSLEGPGSSVWAQYF; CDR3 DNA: TGTGCCAGCAGTTTAGAGGGGCCCGGGAGTTCGGTCTGGGCCCAGTACTTC
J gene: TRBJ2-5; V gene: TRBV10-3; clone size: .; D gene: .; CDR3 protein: CAIRTGQGETQYF; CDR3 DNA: TGTGCCATCAGAACAGGGCAAGGGGAGACCCAGTACTTC
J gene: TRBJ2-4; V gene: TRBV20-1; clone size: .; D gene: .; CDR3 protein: CSARPQLVVNIQYF; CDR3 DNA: TGCAGTGCTAGGCCACAGTTGGTAGTAAACATTCAGTACTTC
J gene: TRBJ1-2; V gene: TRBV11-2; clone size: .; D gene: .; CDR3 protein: CASSPGIYGYTF; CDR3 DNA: TGTGCCAGCAGCCCCGGGATCTATGGCTACACCTTC
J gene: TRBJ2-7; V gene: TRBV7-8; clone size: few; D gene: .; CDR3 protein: CASSLDGQGEGEQYF; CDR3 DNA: TGTGCCAGCAGCTTAGACGGGCAGGGAGAGGGCGAGCAGTACTTC